This entry describes one TCR beta chain. The clone's antigen remains unknown. Nothing much larger sits one base from this clone, and base qualities are not available. These data belong to a study of vaccination and CD4 T cells after COVID-19 (dated by TCRdb to between 2021 and 2024). Regarding the study in general: Convalescent patients had a positive SARS-CoV-2 result on nasal swab PCR, and of these patients, several had mild disease and one had severe disease. Six males and four females were included in the convalescent cohort, with two Hispanic individuals, seven Caucasians, two Asians and one multiracial person represented. Each participant got two doses of either the Pfizer-BioNTech BNT162b2 vaccine (n=8) or the Moderna mRNA-1273 vaccine (n=2). Post-COVID blood samples were collected from convalescent patients a median of roughly 100 days after diagnosis, with a range of roughly 30 to 161 days. Post-vaccine blood samples were collected a median of around 70 days after the second vaccine dose, ranging from about 13 to 241 days. Three convalescent patients were sampled both early after vaccination (day 14) and late after vaccination (days 161 to 241). The spike-specific CD4+ TCR repertoire was compared before and after mRNA vaccination in over nine COVID-19 convalescent patients and a few infection-naive healthy vaccine recipients.

The paper as a whole reports these results and caveats: Only a relatively small number of convalescent patients were included in the study, and early timepoints following natural infection were not analyzed. Of the vaccine-specific clones in convalescent patients, 304 of 307, or nearly all, reacted only to SARS-CoV-2 spike and did not cross-react with common cold coronaviruses. The median count of SARS-CoV-2-reactive clonotypes went up from approximately 20 after infection to a few dozen after vaccination, although the change was not significant. Among convalescent patients, a median about 90% of the SARS-CoV-2-reactive clones seen after vaccination appeared only after vaccination, which suggests priming specific to the vaccine.

V lost 6 bases and J lost 9 bases, and the count of bases not matched to a germline gene is 5. Via the germline V gene (reference sequence), CDR1 is LNHDA and CDR2 SQIVND. From the cysteine up to the phenylalanine, the CDR3 has a length of 12 residues. Just CDR3 DNA is preserved here, 36 bases in frame from base 1. The method behind the library was PCR. The run used an Illumina iSeq 100. The study's own analysis went as follows. Non-productive sequences were removed, and CDR3s that did not start with C, did not end with F or W, or were shorter than 7 amino acids were discarded. Using R version 3.6.1, CDR3 homology was evaluated through Levenshtein distances (stringdist) along with unrooted phylogenetic trees (ape). TCRdb reworked the public reads: Q25 trimming with fastp, MiXCR clone assembly, productive beta chains retained. Every distinct CDR3 protein forms one entry, paired with its most common genes and DNA. The V and J calls here are based on TCRdb, not the publication. Recorded for this sample are some 29,000 distinct CDR3 sequences; about 54% of them occurred a single time. The leading ten clones occupy 5.5% of the sample.

The time point label, read with the paper, signifies: late sampling 161 to 241 days after vaccination in a few convalescent patients. The positive SARS-CoV-2 PCR tests of the convalescent patients were dated from March to December 2020, before the Alpha, Beta and Delta variants emerged in the United States. Ficoll-Paque Plus gradient centrifugation was used to isolate PBMCs from whole blood, and the isolated PBMCs were then either used fresh or cryopreserved at -140C. This material consisted of CD4+ T cells from blood, taken about 7 months after SARS-CoV-2 vaccination. The chain uses TRBV19 and TRBJ2-1; 7 bases in between match TRBD2. This TCR was recovered from a human donor who had recovered from COVID-19. The nucleotides read TGTGCCAGTAGGGGGGGGTTTCGTGAGCAGTTCTTC. Translated, this is CASRGGFREQFF.